This entry lists 2 T cell receptor beta chains sequenced from one sample in a study of molecular identifiers for immune sequencing clone quantification. TCRdb analysed the PCR reads with MiXCR anew, one entry per CDR3 protein. The sample has around 70,000 distinct CDR3 sequences; approximately 18% are singletons. The sample comprised naive CD8+ T cells from blood, with Jurkat cell RNA spiked in. Documented subset: FACS-sorted CD8+CD4-CCR7+CD45RA+ naive T cells. Receptor source: a human donor in good health. Some libraries in this study had Jurkat cell RNA spiked in.

Remarks on this clonotype: This may arise from a read error, as a much more abundant clone is one base away. The rearrangement uses TRBV29-1 and TRBJ1-1, with 9 bases fitting TRBD1. Germline V gives CDR1 SQVTM, CDR2 ANQGSEA. The CDR3 contains 12 residues. CDR3 bases: TGCAGCGTGGGGACAGGGATAACTGGAGCTTTCTTT. This gives the protein CSVGTGITGAFF. Combining the CDR3 with reference TRBV29-1 and TRBJ1-1 gives the whole variable domain SAVISQKPSRDICQRGTSLTIQCQVDSQVTMMFWYRQQPGQSLTLIATANQGSEATYESGFVIDKFPISRPNLTFSTLTVSNMSPEDSSIYLCSVGTGITGAFFGQGTRLTVV.

The rearrangement joins TRBV20-1 to TRBJ2-1; tentatively, D is TRBD2 (5 bases). Germline CDR1 DFQATT, CDR2 SNEGSKA (reference sequence). This CDR3 is built from 16 residues. The germline V and J ends were trimmed by 6 bases and 0 bases, with 18 bases remaining between them. This CDR3 is CSAREVGGHSYNEQFF. In DNA, the CDR3 is TGCAGTGCGAGGGAAGTGGGCGGGCACTCCTACAATGAGCAGTTCTTC.